A single sample gave rise to the 10 T cell receptor beta chains below, sequenced in a study of T cell repertoires in cytomegalovirus infection. These TCRs' antigens remain unknown. From the reads, TCRdb called clonotypes with MiXCR, one entry per CDR3 protein. The table includes fewer than 950,000 distinct CDR3 sequences, 30% to 35% detected once. Sequenced material: cultured CD8+ T cells from PBMCs, taken from culture after CMV antigen stimulation. All receptors derive from a human donor in good health (CMV status not recorded). Some clones in this sample may be carry-over from other donors' samples.

V and J are TRBV11-2 and TRBJ2-1, with D maybe TRBD2 (5 bases). This CDR3 has 15 residues. Trimming took off 1 base at V and 7 bases at J, with 14 bases between the two ends. CDR1 is SGHAT, CDR2 FQNNGV, per germline. The CDR3 region is CASSLGRNGENEQFF. The CDR3 nucleotides read TGTGCCAGCAGCTTAGGACGGAACGGGGAGAATGAGCAGTTCTTC.

This clonotype has only a few counts. This chain uses TRBV29-1 with TRBJ1-1, with TRBD1 as a possible D gene (5 bases). The V and J ends lost 6 bases and 7 bases respectively, with 12 bases between them. CDR1 is SQVTM and CDR2 is ANQGSEA in the germline V gene. CDR3 length: 11 amino acids. The CDR3 DNA reads TGCAGCGTCCTCAAGGGGAATGAAGCTTTCTTT. This encodes CSVLKGNEAFF.

The V call is TRBV6-6, the J call TRBJ2-1, with TRBD2 matching 12 bases. Germline lookup yields CDR1 MNHNY and CDR2 SVGAGI (reference sequence). The CDR3 is 18 residues long. Trimming took 4 bases from V and 9 from J; bases not matched to a gene: 16. The CDR3 bases are TGTGCCAGCAGTTCTCTAGCGGGGGGGCTTCTGGCTACAAGTGAGCAGTTCTTC. It specifies CASSSLAGGLLATSEQFF.

The chain is built from TRBV18 and TRBJ1-5, with TRBD1 identical over 7 bases. The CDR3 sequence is 18 residues long. In germline, CDR1 is KGHSH, CDR2 LQKENI. V shed 2 bases and J 3 bases; nucleotides not matched to a gene: 13. The CDR3 region is CASSPWPGQNNLNQPQHF. CDR3 bases: TGTGCCAGCTCACCATGGCCGGGACAGAATAATCTCAATCAGCCCCAGCATTTT.

V is TRBV10-3 and J is TRBJ1-2; 8 bases align to TRBD1. Germline values: CDR1 ENHRY, CDR2 SYGVKD. V shed 6 bases, J shed 4 bases, and the junction held 7 bases outside the gene matches. The CDR3 totals 14 residues. The CDR3 reads CAISSGGTIYGYTF. As DNA, the CDR3 is TGTGCCATCAGCTCAGGGGGCACGATCTATGGCTACACCTTC.

This clonotype was observed a few times. The CDR3 here is CASSLVLSLTDTQYF. Here the CDR3 DNA reads TGTGCCAGCAGCTTAGTACTCAGCCTCACAGATACGCAGTATTTT. This chain joins TRBV7-6 and TRBJ2-3; no reliable D call. V was clipped by 1 base and J by 2 bases, with 10 bases between them. Germline assignment: CDR1 SGHVS and CDR2 FNYEAQ. CDR3 length: 15 residues.

CDR3 loop: CASSDRTRAYNEQFF. The CDR3 DNA reads TGTGCCAGCAGCGACCGGACAAGAGCCTACAATGAGCAGTTCTTC. The rearrangement links TRBV9 to TRBJ2-1; D possibly corresponds to TRBD1 (5 bases). V was pared by 3 bases and J by 2 bases, with 12 bases between. This CDR3 has 15 amino acids. The germline V gene encodes CDR1 SGDLS and CDR2 YYNGEE. The full variable domain, completed using reference TRBV9 and TRBJ2-1, is DSGVTQTPKHLITATGQRVTLRCSPRSGDLSVYWYQQSLDQGLQFLIQYYNGEERAKGNILERFSAQQFPDLHSELNLSSLELGDSALYFCASSDRTRAYNEQFFGPGTRLTVL.

The CDR3 region is CASSHLTSETYEQYF. The CDR3 region has the DNA TGCGCCAGCAGCCACCTGACTAGCGAAACCTACGAGCAGTACTTC. The chain is built from TRBV4-1 and TRBJ2-7, with 8 bases identical to TRBD2. Trimming at V came to 3 bases and at J to 2 bases, leaving 6 bases not matched to a gene. The CDR3 has 15 residues. Per the germline V gene, CDR1 is MGHRA and CDR2 is YSYEKL.

V usage is TRBV7-9 and J usage is TRBJ1-5; no reliable D call. There are 14 residues in the CDR3. Germline V lookup: CDR1 SEHNR, CDR2 FQNEAQ (reference sequence). Deletions cut 5 bases from V and 4 bases from J, with 12 bases between. The CDR3 spells CASSMEGSNQPQHF. For the CDR3, the DNA is TGTGCCAGCAGCATGGAAGGGTCGAATCAGCCCCAGCATTTT. Complete variable domain (other parts from reference TRBV7-9 and TRBJ1-5): DTGVSQNPRHKITKRGQNVTFRCDPISEHNRLYWYRQTLGQGPEFLTYFQNEAQLEKSRLLSDRFSAERPKGSFSTLEIQRTEQGDSAMYLCASSMEGSNQPQHFGDGTRLSIL.

The chain joins TRBV6-2 or TRBV6-3 to TRBJ2-1; unclear D gene. The CDR3 is 13 residues long. CDR1 and CDR2 from the germline V gene are MNHEY and SVGEGT. Between the trimmed V and J ends, which lost 6 bases and 2 bases, there was a span of 8 bases. Here the CDR3 reads CASRGPTYNEQFF. CDR3 nucleotides: TGTGCCAGCAGGGGCCCTACCTACAATGAGCAGTTCTTC.